This is a list of T cell receptor beta chains from one sample in a study of T-cell reconstitution after alpha-beta-depleted transplantation in children. TCRdb re-analysed the PCR reads in MiXCR, keeping a single row per CDR3 protein. The top ten clones hold around 5% of a sample with about 200,000 distinct CDR3 sequences, 6.6% of them seen once. The sample here was PBMCs, taken before TCRalphabeta/CD19-depleted stem cell transplant. Receptors were obtained from a boy between 2 and 10 years old with acute lymphoblastic leukemia, due to receive a stem cell transplant. CDR3s include the opening cysteine and the closing phenylalanine or tryptophan. D genes are given only for firm matches. The size of a clone is reported for some rows only, either as once, few or many, or as a class for expanded clones.

-,many,TRBJ1-5,TRBV28,CASSLGQPNQPQHF,TGTGCCAGCAGTTTAGGGCAGCCCAATCAGCCCCAGCATTTT
-,many,TRBJ2-2,TRBV9,CASSVVGSYTGELFF,TGTGCCAGCAGCGTAGTTGGCTCCTACACCGGGGAGCTGTTTTTT
-,many,TRBJ2-7,TRBV29-1,CSVGQVAYEQYF,TGCAGCGTTGGGCAGGTTGCCTACGAGCAGTACTTC
TRBD1,many,TRBJ2-7,TRBV18,CASSPGQGLEQYF,TGTGCCAGCTCACCAGGACAGGGGCTCGAGCAGTACTTC
-,few,TRBJ2-7,TRBV5-1,CASSSGSHEQYF,TGCGCCAGCAGCTCGGGAAGCCACGAGCAGTACTTC
TRBD1,many,TRBJ2-1,TRBV6-5,CASSPGQEYNEQFF,TGTGCCAGCAGTCCGGGACAGGAGTACAATGAGCAGTTCTTC
-,few,TRBJ2-1,TRBV6-2/TRBV6-3,CASSQTYNEQFF,TGTGCCAGCAGTCAAACCTACAATGAGCAGTTCTTC
TRBD2,many,TRBJ2-2,TRBV2,CASRGLAGAFGELFF,TGTGCCAGCAGGGGACTAGCGGGGGCGTTCGGGGAGCTGTTTTTT
TRBD2,many,TRBJ2-3,TRBV12-3/TRBV12-4,CASNVLAGTDTQYF,TGTGCCAGCAATGTCCTAGCGGGGACAGATACGCAGTATTTT
TRBD1,many,TRBJ2-2,TRBV7-2,CASSLQGVSNTGELFF,TGTGCCAGCAGCCTCCAGGGGGTCTCAAACACCGGGGAGCTGTTTTTT
TRBD2,-,TRBJ2-7,TRBV11-2,CASSPTPGTSGIGREQYF,TGTGCCAGCAGCCCCACCCCCGGGACTAGCGGGATAGGACGCGAGCAGTACTTC
TRBD2,-,TRBJ2-2,TRBV15,CATSSFYPRLAGDTGELFF,TGTGCCACCAGCAGCTTTTACCCTCGACTAGCGGGAGATACCGGGGAGCTGTTTTTT
TRBD1,many,TRBJ2-3,TRBV9,CASSPGTDANTDTQYF,TGTGCCAGCAGCCCCGGGACAGACGCAAACACAGATACGCAGTATTTT
-,few,TRBJ2-5,TRBV15,CATSRRGLTETQYF,TGTGCCACCAGCAGAAGGGGCCTCACGGAGACCCAGTACTTC
-,-,TRBJ2-1,TRBV10-2,CASAGRLTEQFF,TGCGCCAGCGCCGGACGGCTTACTGAGCAGTTCTTC
-,many,TRBJ1-2,TRBV7-2,CASSPRTVYGYTF,TGTGCCAGCAGCCCAAGGACAGTCTATGGCTACACCTTC
-,-,TRBJ2-3,TRBV2,CASRMWGTQYF,TGTGCCAGCAGGATGTGGGGTACGCAGTATTTT
-,-,TRBJ2-1,TRBV11-2,CASSLDQGASGVIGSYNEQFF,TGTGCCAGCAGCTTAGATCAGGGGGCTAGCGGGGTGATCGGCTCCTACAATGAGCAGTTCTTC
TRBD2,few,TRBJ2-7,TRBV28,CASSRTSGAGYEQYF,TGTGCCAGCAGTAGGACTAGCGGAGCGGGCTACGAGCAGTACTTC
TRBD1,many,TRBJ1-4,TRBV5-1,CASSQGTGVNEKLFF,TGCGCCAGCAGCCAAGGAACAGGGGTTAATGAAAAACTGTTTTTT
TRBD2,few,TRBJ2-3,TRBV10-3,CAISALAGAATDTQYF,TGTGCCATCAGTGCACTAGCGGGGGCCGCCACAGATACGCAGTATTTT
-,many,TRBJ2-1,TRBV15,CATSSWQGFPNEQFF,TGTGCCACCAGCAGTTGGCAGGGGTTCCCCAATGAGCAGTTCTTC
-,many,TRBJ1-5,TRBV12-3/TRBV12-4,CASSFEAQPQHF,TGTGCCAGCAGTTTCGAAGCTCAGCCCCAGCATTTT
TRBD1,few,TRBJ1-2,TRBV5-1,CASSSDRAAYGYTF,TGCGCCAGCAGCAGCGACAGGGCGGCGTATGGCTACACCTTC
TRBD1,many,TRBJ2-1,TRBV9,CASRDRGSNEQFF,TGTGCCAGCAGGGACAGGGGGTCAAACGAGCAGTTCTTC
TRBD1,many,TRBJ2-7,TRBV5-1,CASSLGDSLYEQYF,TGCGCCAGCAGCTTGGGGGACAGCCTCTACGAGCAGTACTTC
TRBD1,-,TRBJ2-7,TRBV6-2/TRBV6-3,CASSLSRQGPYEQYF,TGTGCCAGCAGCCTATCCAGACAGGGACCCTACGAGCAGTACTTC
TRBD2,many,TRBJ2-3,TRBV15,CATSRDGGGQYF,TGTGCCACCAGCAGAGACGGGGGGGGGCAGTATTTT
-,many,TRBJ2-1,TRBV15,CATSRDTPRRTEQFF,TGTGCCACCAGCAGAGATACCCCCAGGAGGACTGAGCAGTTCTTC
-,many,TRBJ2-2,TRBV4-3,CASSQERTVNTGELFF,TGCGCCAGCAGCCAAGAGAGGACAGTCAACACCGGGGAGCTGTTTTTT
TRBD2,-,TRBJ2-1,TRBV7-9,CASSNLLAGGSYNEQFF,TGTGCCAGCAGCAACCTACTAGCGGGGGGGTCCTACAATGAGCAGTTCTTC